This T cell receptor (beta chain) was sequenced for a study of spatial heterogeneity in lung cancer. Germline V gene sequence: CDR1 SGDLS, CDR2 YYNGEE. J lost 6 bases, V lost 0 bases, and 10 bases had no gene match. The CDR3 runs to 17 residues. One entry per CDR3 protein, called by TCRdb with MiXCR from the 5' RACE reads. This table has 35,000 to 55,000 distinct CDR3 sequences, under 7.5% appearing once. As to time point: sample taken at primary tumor resection. Sequencing of whole RNA from tumor, nontumor lung or frozen PBMC involved no sorting. The receptor's source is a female donor with early-stage non-small cell lung cancer. The chain carries TRBV9 and TRBJ2-3; 10 nucleotides line up with TRBD2. Sequenced material: PBMCs, taken at surgery. The CDR3 reads CASSVGSQRGGEDTQYF. The DNA of the CDR3 is TGTGCCAGCAGCGTAGGATCTCAGCGGGGGGGAGAGGATACGCAGTATTTT.